This T cell receptor beta chain was captured in a study of early T cells in non-severe SARS-CoV-2 infection. Overall study context: It was bulk RNA from unsorted whole blood that was sequenced, and the chains were unpaired.

At least ten counts were recorded for this clonotype. Unique molecular identifier tags were affixed to discrete cDNA molecules. TCRdb used MiXCR to reprocess the 5' RACE reads, holding one entry per CDR3 protein. The sample lists 70,000 or so distinct CDR3 sequences, over 9% occurring once. CDR1 SGHTA and CDR2 FQGTGA come from the germline V gene. V was pared by 5 bases and J by 2 bases, with 10 bases of the junction left unmatched. The CDR3 extends over 17 amino acids. The sequences come from whole blood, collected at baseline. This sequence was found in an adult who was a healthcare worker with PCR-confirmed SARS-CoV-2 infection or an uninfected control (not recorded which). The chain recombines TRBV7-3 with TRBJ2-3; 10 positions match TRBD2. CDR3 in DNA: TGTGCCAGCAGCGCCAATCTAGCGGGGGCCGCCACAGATACGCAGTATTTT. Its translation is CASSANLAGAATDTQYF.